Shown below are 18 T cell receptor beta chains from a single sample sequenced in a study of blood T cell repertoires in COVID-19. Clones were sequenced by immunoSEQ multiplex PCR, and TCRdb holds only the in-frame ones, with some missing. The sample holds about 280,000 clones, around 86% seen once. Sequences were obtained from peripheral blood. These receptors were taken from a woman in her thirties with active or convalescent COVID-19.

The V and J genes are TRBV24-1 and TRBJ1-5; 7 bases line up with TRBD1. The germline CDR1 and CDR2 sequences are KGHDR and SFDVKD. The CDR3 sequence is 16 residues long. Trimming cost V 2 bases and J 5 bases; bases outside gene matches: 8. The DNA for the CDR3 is TGTGCCACCAGTGATTCATCGGGACAGTACTATCAGCCCCAGCATTTT. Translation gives CATSDSSGQYYQPQHF.

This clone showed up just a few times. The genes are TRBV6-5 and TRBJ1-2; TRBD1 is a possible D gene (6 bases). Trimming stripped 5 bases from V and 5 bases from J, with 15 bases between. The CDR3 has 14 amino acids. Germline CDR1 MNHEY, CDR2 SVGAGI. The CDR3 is CASSPRGSRYGYTF. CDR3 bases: TGTGCCAGCAGTCCCAGGGGAAGTAGATATGGCTACACCTTC.

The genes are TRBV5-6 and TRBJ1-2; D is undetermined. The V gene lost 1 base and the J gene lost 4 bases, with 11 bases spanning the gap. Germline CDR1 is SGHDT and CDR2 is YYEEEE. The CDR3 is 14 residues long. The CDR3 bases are TGTGCCAGCAGCTTGTTGATGGGAGGCTATGGCTACACCTTC. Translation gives CASSLLMGGYGYTF.

The CDR3 nucleotides read TGCGCCAGCAGTGACCGGGGTTTGGGCACAGATACGCAGTATTTT. Residues: CASSDRGLGTDTQYF. The chain uses TRBV10-2 and TRBJ2-3; maybe TRBD2 (5 bases). This CDR3 spans 15 amino acids. V dropped 3 bases and J dropped 1 base, with 11 bases sitting between them. The germline V gene has CDR1 WSHSY and CDR2 SAAADI.

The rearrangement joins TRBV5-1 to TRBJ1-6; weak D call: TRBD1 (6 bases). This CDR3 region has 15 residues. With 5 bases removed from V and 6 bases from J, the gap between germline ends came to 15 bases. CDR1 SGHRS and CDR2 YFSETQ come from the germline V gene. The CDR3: CASRPDRFPNSPLHF. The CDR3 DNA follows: TGCGCCAGCAGGCCAGACAGGTTCCCTAATTCACCCCTCCACTTT.

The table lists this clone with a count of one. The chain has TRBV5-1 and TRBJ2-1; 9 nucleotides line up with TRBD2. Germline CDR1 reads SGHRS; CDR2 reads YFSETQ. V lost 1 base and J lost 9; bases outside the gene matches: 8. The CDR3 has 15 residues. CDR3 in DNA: TGCGCCAGCAGCTTGTTCGGCGGGGGGGCCGCTGAGCAGTTCTTC. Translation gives CASSLFGGGAAEQFF.

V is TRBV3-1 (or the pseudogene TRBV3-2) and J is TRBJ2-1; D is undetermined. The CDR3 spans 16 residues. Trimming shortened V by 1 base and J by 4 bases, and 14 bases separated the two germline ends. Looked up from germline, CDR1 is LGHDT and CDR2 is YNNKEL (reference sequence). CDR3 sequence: CASSQVETHRYNEQFF. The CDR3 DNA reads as TGTGCCAGCAGCCAAGTGGAGACCCATAGGTACAATGAGCAGTTCTTC.

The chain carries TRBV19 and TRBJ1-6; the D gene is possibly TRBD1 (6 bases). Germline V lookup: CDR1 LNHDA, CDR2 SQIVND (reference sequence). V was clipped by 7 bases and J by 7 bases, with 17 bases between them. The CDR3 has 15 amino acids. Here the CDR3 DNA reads TGTGCCAGTACGATAACGGGGGGCAGGAATTCACCCCTCCACTTT. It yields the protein CASTITGGRNSPLHF.

Written as DNA, the CDR3 is TGTGCCAGCGAACAGGACGGGACTGAAGCTTTCTTT. Translating gives CASEQDGTEAFF. The V and J genes are TRBV2 and TRBJ1-1; possible D gene TRBD1, 5 bases. V lost 8 bases to trimming and J lost 5 bases, with 12 bases between them. The length of the CDR3 is 12 residues. Germline values: CDR1 SNHLY, CDR2 FYNNEI.

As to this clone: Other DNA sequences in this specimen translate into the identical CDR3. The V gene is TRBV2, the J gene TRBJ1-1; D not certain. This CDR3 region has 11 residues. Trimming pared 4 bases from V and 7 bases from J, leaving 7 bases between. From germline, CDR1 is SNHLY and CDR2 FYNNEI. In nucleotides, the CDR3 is TGTGCCAGCAGTGTTCTTAGTGAAGCTTTCTTT. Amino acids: CASSVLSEAFF.

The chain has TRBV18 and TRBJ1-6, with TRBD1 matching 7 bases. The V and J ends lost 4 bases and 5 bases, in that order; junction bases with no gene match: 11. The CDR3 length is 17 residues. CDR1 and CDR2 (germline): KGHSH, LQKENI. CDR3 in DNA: TGTGCCAGCTCACGAAGACAAGGGACAGCCGATAATTCACCCCTCCACTTT. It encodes CASSRRQGTADNSPLHF.

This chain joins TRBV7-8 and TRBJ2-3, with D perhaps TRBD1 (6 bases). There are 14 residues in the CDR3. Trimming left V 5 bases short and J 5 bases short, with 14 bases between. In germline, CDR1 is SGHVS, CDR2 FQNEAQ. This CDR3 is CASSPGVGLDTQYF. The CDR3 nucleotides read TGTGCCAGCAGCCCAGGGGTCGGGTTAGATACGCAGTATTTT.

The chain's CDR3 is CASRGTSGGTYNEQFF. The CDR3 nucleotides read TGTGCCAGCAGGGGAACTAGCGGGGGGACATACAATGAGCAGTTCTTC. This chain links TRBV7-2 with TRBJ2-1; 12 bases match TRBD2. Losses at the gene ends were 6 bases for V and 4 bases for J; bases not matched to a gene: 7. Looked up from germline, CDR1 is SGHTA and CDR2 is FQGNSA. CDR3 length equals 16 residues.

This CDR3 is CASSELNQPQHF. CDR3 coding DNA: TGTGCCAGCAGCGAACTAAATCAGCCCCAGCATTTT. The gene calls are TRBV7-9 and TRBJ1-5; no definite D call. There are 12 residues in the CDR3. Germline V gives CDR1 SEHNR, CDR2 FQNEAQ (reference sequence). V was clipped by 5 bases and J by 4 bases, with 6 bases between them.

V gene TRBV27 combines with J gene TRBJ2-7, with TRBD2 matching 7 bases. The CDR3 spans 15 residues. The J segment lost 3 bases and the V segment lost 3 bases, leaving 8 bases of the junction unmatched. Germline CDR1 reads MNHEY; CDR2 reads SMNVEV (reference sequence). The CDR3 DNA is TGTGCCAGCAGTTTCTCCGCGGGGGACTACTACGAGCAGTACTTC. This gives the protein CASSFSAGDYYEQYF.

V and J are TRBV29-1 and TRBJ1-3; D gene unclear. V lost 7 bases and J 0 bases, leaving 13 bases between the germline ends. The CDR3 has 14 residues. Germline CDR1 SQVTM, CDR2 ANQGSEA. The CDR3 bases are TGCAGCGGAGGGTTCGCGGGCTCTGGAAACACCATATATTTT. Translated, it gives CSGGFAGSGNTIYF.

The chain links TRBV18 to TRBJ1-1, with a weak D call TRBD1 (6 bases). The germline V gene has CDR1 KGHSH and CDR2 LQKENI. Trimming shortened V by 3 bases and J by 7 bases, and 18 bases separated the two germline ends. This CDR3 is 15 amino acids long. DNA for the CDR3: TGTGCCAGCTCACCTGCGCAGGGGCTATCCTATGAAGCTTTCTTT. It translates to CASSPAQGLSYEAFF.

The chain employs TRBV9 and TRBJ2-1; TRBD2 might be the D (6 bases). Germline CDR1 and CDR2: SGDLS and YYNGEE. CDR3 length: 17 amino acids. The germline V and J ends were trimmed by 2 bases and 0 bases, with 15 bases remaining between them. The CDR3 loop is CASSVGGFRSSYNEQFF. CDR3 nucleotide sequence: TGTGCCAGCAGCGTGGGAGGATTTAGGAGCTCCTACAATGAGCAGTTCTTC.